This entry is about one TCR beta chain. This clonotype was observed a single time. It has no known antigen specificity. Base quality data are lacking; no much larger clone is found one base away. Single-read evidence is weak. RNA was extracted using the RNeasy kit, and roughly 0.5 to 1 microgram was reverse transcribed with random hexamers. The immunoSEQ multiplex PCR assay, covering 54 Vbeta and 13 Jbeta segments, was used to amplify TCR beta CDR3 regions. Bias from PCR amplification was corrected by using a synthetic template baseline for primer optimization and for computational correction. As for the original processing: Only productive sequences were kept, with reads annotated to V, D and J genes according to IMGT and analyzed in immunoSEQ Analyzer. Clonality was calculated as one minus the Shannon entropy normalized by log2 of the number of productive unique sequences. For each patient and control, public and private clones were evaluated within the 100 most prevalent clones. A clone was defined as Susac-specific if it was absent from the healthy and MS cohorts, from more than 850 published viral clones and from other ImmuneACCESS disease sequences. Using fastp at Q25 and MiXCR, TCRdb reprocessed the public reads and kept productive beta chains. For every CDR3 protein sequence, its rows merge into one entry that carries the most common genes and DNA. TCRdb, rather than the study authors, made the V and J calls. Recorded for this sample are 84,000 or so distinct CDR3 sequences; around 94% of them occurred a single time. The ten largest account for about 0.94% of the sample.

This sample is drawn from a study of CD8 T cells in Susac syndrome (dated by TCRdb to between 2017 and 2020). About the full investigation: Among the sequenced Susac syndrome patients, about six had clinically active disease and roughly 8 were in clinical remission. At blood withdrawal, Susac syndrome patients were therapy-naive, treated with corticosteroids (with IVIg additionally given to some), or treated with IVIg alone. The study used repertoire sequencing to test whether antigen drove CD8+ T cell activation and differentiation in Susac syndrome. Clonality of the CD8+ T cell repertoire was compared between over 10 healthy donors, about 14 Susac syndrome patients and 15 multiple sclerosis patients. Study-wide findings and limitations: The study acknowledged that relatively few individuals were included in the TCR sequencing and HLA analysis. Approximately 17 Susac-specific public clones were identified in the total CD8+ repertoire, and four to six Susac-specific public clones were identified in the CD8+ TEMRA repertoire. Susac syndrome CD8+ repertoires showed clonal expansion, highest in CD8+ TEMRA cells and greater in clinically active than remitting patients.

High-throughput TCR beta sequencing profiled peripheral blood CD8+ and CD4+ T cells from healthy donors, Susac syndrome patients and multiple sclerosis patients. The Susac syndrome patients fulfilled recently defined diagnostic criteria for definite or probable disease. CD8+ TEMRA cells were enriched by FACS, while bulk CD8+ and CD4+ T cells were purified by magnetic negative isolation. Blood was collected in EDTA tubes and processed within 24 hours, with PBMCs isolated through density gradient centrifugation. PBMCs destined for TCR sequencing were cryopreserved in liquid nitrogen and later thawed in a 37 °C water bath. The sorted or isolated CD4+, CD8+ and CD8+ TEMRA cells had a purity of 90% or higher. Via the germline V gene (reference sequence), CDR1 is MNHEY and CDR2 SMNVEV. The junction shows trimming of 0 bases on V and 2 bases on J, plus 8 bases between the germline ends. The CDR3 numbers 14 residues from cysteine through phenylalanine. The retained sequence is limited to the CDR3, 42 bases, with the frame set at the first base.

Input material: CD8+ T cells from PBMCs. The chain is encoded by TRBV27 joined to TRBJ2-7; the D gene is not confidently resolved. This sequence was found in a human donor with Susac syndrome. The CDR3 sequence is CASSLSRRAYEQYF. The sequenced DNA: TGTGCCAGCAGTTTATCGCGCAGAGCCTACGAGCAGTACTTC.